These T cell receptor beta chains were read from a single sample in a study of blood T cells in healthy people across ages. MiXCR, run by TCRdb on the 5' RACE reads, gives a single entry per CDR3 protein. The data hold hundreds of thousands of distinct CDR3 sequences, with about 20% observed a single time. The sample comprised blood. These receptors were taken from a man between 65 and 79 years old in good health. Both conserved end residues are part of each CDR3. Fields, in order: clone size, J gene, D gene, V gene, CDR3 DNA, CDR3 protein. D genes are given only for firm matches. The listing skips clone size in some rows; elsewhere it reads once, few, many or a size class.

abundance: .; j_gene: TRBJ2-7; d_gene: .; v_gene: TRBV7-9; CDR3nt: TGTGCCAGCAGCACCGGCCAAAGACACTCCTACGAGCAGTACTTC; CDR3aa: CASSTGQRHSYEQYF
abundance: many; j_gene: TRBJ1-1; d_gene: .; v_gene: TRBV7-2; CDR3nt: TGTGCCAGCAGCCTGACACCAAACACTGAAGCTTTCTTT; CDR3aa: CASSLTPNTEAFF
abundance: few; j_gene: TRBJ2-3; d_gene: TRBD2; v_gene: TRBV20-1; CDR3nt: TGCAGTGCTAGAGATCTAGCGGGCACAGATACGCAGTATTTT; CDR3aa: CSARDLAGTDTQYF
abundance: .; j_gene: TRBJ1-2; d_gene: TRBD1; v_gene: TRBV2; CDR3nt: TGTGCCAGCCCGGACAGGGGGGACTATGGCTACACCTTC; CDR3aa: CASPDRGDYGYTF
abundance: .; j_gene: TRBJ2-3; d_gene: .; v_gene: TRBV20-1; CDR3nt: TGCAGTACTAGAGCCAGGGTAGCCGATACGCAGTATTTT; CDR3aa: CSTRARVADTQYF
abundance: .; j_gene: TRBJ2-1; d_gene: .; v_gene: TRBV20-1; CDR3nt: TGCAGTGCTAGGCAGAACAATGAGCAGTTCTTC; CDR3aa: CSARQNNEQFF
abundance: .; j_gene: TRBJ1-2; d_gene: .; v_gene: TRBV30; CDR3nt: TGTGCCTGGAATTCGGGCGGAAACTATGGCTACACCTTC; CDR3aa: CAWNSGGNYGYTF
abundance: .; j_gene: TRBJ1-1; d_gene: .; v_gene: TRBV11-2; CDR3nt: TGTGCCACCGGGGGGGTGAACACTGAAGCTTTCTTT; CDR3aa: CATGGVNTEAFF
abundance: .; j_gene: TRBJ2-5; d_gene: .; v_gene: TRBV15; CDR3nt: TGTGCCACCAGCAGAGAAAGGAGGCGGACGCAGAAGATAGAGACCCAGTACTTC; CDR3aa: CATSRERRRTQKIETQYF
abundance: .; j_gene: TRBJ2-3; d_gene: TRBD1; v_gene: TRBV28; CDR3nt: TGTGCCAGCAGTCCCTCGGACAGGGCAGATACGCAGTATTTT; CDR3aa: CASSPSDRADTQYF
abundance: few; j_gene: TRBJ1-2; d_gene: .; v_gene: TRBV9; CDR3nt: TGTGCCAGCAGCGTAGATGGCTATGGCCACACCTTC; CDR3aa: CASSVDGYGHTF
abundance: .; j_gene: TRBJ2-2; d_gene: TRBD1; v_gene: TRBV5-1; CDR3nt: TGCGCCAGCAGCAACGACAGGGAATACACCGGGGAGCTGTTTTTT; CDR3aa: CASSNDREYTGELFF
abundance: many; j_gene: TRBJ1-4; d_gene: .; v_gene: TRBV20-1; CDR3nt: TGCAGTGCTAAAAGGGAGGGGAATCGAGGGCTGAATGATGAAAAACTGTTTTTT; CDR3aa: CSAKREGNRGLNDEKLFF
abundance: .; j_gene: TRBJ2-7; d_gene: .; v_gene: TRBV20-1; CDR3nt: TGCAGTGCTAGAGATCCGGCGGTCCCTTCCTACGAGCAGTACTTC; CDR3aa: CSARDPAVPSYEQYF
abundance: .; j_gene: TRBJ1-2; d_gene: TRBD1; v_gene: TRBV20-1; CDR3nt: TGCAGTGCCATTAGACAGGGAGATGGCTACACCTTC; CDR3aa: CSAIRQGDGYTF
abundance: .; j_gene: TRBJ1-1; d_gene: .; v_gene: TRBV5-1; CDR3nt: TGCGCCAGCAGCTCCCAGGACTGGAACACTGAAGCTTTCTTT; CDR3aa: CASSSQDWNTEAFF
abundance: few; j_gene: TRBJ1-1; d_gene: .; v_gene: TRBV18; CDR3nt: TGTGCCAGCTCACGAAACAGGGAAGGCCTAACTGAAGCTTTCTTT; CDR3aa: CASSRNREGLTEAFF
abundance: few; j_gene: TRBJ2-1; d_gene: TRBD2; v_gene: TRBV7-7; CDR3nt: TGTGCCAGCAGCTTAGATGTAGCGGGACGGAATGAGCAGTTCTTC; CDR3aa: CASSLDVAGRNEQFF
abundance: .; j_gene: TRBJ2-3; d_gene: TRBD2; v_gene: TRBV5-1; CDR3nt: TGCGCCAGCAGCCAGTTTAGCGGGAGGGTTCCAGATACGCAGTATTTT; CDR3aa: CASSQFSGRVPDTQYF
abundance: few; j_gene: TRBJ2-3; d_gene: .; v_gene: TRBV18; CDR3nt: TGTGCCAGCTCACCATTGTTGTCGACCGGCACAGATACGCAGTATTTT; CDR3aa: CASSPLLSTGTDTQYF
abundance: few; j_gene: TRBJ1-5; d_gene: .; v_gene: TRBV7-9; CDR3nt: TGTGCCAGCTCTGTTCAGCCCAATCAGCCCCAGCATTTT; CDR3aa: CASSVQPNQPQHF
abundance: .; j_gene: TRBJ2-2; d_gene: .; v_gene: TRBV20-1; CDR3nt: TGCAGTGCTAGAGAAATCGAGGGGCGGGGTGGGGAGCTGTTTTTT; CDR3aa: CSAREIEGRGGELFF
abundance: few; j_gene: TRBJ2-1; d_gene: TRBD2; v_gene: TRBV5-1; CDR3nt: TGCGCCAGCAGCAGAGCGGGAGGGCCCGACAATGAGCAGTTCTTC; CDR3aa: CASSRAGGPDNEQFF
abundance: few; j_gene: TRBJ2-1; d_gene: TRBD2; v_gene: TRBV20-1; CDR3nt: TGCAGTGCTAGTGGCGGGGGTCTCAATGAGCAGTTCTTC; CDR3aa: CSASGGGLNEQFF
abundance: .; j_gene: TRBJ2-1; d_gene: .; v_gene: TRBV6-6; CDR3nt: TGTGCCAGCAGTTACTCGGGGAATCGGGGGAATGAGCAGTTCTTC; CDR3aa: CASSYSGNRGNEQFF
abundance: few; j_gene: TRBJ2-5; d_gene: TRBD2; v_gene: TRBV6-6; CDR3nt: TGTGCCAGCAGCCCCCAGCGGGGGCTATACCAGTACTTC; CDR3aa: CASSPQRGLYQYF
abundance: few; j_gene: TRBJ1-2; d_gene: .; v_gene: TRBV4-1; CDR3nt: TGCGCCAGCAGCCAAGACACAGGGCGAGGCTACACCTTC; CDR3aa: CASSQDTGRGYTF
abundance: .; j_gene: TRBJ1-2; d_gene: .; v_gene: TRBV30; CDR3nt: TGTGCCTGGAGCCCCAGGGTTTCGGGTGGCTACACCTTC; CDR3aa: CAWSPRVSGGYTF
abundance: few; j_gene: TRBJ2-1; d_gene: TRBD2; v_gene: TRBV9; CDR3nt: TGTGCCAGCAGCGTAGGCTTTAGCGGGAGGTTTTCCTACAATGAGCAGTTCTTC; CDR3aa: CASSVGFSGRFSYNEQFF
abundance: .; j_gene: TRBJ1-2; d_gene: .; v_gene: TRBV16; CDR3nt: TGTGCCAGCAGCCCGATACTAAGGGATAACTATGGCTACACCTTC; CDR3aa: CASSPILRDNYGYTF
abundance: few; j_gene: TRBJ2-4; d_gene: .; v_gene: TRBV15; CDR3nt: TGTGCCACCAGCAGAGACACAGGGCACATTCAGTACTTC; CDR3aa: CATSRDTGHIQYF